This TCR beta chain came from a study of CD8 T cells in ankylosing spondylitis. Quantitative barcoded 5'-RACE was used to prepare TCR beta libraries. TCRdb passed the 5' RACE reads through MiXCR, listing each CDR3 protein once. The sample includes approximately 340,000 distinct CDR3 sequences, roughly 14% of them seen just once. The CDR3 spans 14 residues. Germline V gene sequence: CDR1 SGHRS, CDR2 YFSETQ. Trimming cost V 2 bases and J 5 bases, with 13 bases left between them. The chain recombines TRBV5-1 with TRBJ1-1; D not resolved. The clonotype was recovered from a male donor with ankylosing spondylitis or in good health (not recorded which). The sequenced sample was blood, either unsorted or a sorted T cell fraction (not recorded which). The CDR3 region is CASSFEVRGTEAFF. CDR3 sequence (DNA): TGCGCCAGCAGCTTCGAGGTCCGAGGGACTGAAGCTTTCTTT.